This TCR beta chain stems from a study of shared clonotypes between healthy human individuals. General study points: Relative to memory subsets, naive subsets generally showed larger estimated richness.

Generated by immunoSEQ multiplex PCR, the TCRdb table keeps only in-frame clones and is missing some. The sample carries under 750,000 clones, approximately 77% recorded once. V lost 5 bases, J lost 2 bases, and 2 bases stayed unmatched. Germline CDR1 and CDR2: SGHAT and FQNNGV. This CDR3 region has 13 residues. The authors divided CD4+ cells into CD45RA+ naive and CD45RA-negative memory subsets. This clone was counted only a few times. Antigen specificity is unknown. A much bigger clone sits one base away, suggesting this may be a read error. This sample also contains other DNA sequences that code for the same CDR3.

Sequenced sample: memory CD4+ T cells sorted from blood. The subset: CD45RA-negative fraction. The chain joins TRBV11-2 to TRBJ1-2; the match to TRBD1 covers 7 bases. This receptor was identified in a woman younger than 45 in good health. The CDR3 DNA reads as TGTGCCAGCAGCCTGGGACAGAACTATGGCTACACCTTC. Its translation: CASSLGQNYGYTF.